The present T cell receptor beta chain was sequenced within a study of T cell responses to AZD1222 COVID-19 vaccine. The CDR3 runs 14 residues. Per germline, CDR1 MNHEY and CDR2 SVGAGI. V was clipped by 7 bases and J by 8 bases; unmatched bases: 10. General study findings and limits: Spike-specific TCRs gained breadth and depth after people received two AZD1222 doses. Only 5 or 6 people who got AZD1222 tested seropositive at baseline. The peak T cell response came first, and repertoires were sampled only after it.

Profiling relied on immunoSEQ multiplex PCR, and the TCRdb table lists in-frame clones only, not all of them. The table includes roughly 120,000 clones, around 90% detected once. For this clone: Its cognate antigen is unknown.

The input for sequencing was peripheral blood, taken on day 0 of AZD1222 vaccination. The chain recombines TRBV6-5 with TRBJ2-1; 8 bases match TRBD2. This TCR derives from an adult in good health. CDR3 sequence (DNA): TGTGCCAGCAAGAAAGCGGGGGATTTGGATGAGCAGTTCTTC. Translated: CASKKAGDLDEQFF.